The rows below give T cell receptor beta chains drawn from one sample of a study of technical replicates of blood from a few donors. Repertoires were generated with immunoSEQ multiplex PCR, while TCRdb's copy carries only in-frame clones and drops some. The sample comprises fewer than 70,000 clones, about 86% of which are singletons, and 5% to 6% rests with the top ten. Sequencing used PBMCs. These receptor sequences come from a human donor in good health. Some clones in this sample may be carry-over from other donors' samples. Both conserved end residues are part of each CDR3. The order of the fields is clone size, D gene, V gene, J gene, CDR3 protein, CDR3 DNA. D genes are given only for firm matches. Part of the rows lack a size; the others show once, few, many or a class for expanded clones.

size: NA; D: NA; V: TRBV11-2; J: TRBJ2-1; CDR3: CASSLEANEQFF; DNA: TGTGCCAGCAGCTTGGAGGCAAATGAGCAGTTCTTC
size: NA; D: TRBD2; V: TRBV7-3; J: TRBJ2-5; CDR3: CASSSGGWETQYF; DNA: TGTGCCAGCAGCTCGGGAGGGTGGGAGACCCAGTACTTC
size: NA; D: NA; V: TRBV11-2; J: TRBJ2-7; CDR3: CASSETTQTSSYEQYF; DNA: TGTGCCAGCAGCGAGACCACCCAGACTTCGTCCTACGAGCAGTACTTC
size: once; D: TRBD2; V: TRBV7-8; J: TRBJ2-2; CDR3: CASGAGLTNTGELFF; DNA: TGTGCCTCTGGGGCGGGACTAACGAACACCGGGGAGCTGTTTTTT
size: NA; D: TRBD1; V: TRBV11-2; J: TRBJ1-2; CDR3: CASSPGTGPSYGYTF; DNA: TGTGCCAGCAGCCCCGGGACAGGGCCTAGCTATGGCTACACCTTC
size: NA; D: NA; V: TRBV6-1; J: TRBJ2-1; CDR3: CASSEVRVSRNEQFF; DNA: TGTGCCAGCAGTGAAGTGAGGGTTTCTAGGAATGAGCAGTTCTTC
size: NA; D: NA; V: TRBV9; J: TRBJ1-2; CDR3: CASSVGGVALNGYTF; DNA: TGTGCCAGCAGCGTAGGGGGGGTCGCGCTTAATGGCTACACCTTC
size: NA; D: TRBD1; V: TRBV10-3; J: TRBJ1-1; CDR3: CAISEGGQGGTEAFF; DNA: TGTGCCATCAGTGAGGGGGGACAGGGGGGAACTGAAGCTTTCTTT
size: NA; D: NA; V: TRBV6-1; J: TRBJ2-3; CDR3: CASSDANGHSTQYF; DNA: TGTGCCAGCAGTGATGCGAATGGCCACAGTACGCAGTATTTT
size: NA; D: NA; V: TRBV7-6; J: TRBJ1-1; CDR3: CASSAEIASNTEAFF; DNA: TGTGCCAGCAGCGCGGAGATAGCCTCGAACACTGAAGCTTTCTTT
size: few; D: NA; V: TRBV18; J: TRBJ1-1; CDR3: CASSRGRDTEAFF; DNA: TGTGCCAGCTCAAGGGGGAGAGACACTGAAGCTTTCTTT
size: NA; D: TRBD2; V: TRBV9; J: TRBJ2-1; CDR3: CASSARGSGGPGNEQFF; DNA: TGTGCCAGCAGCGCCCGGGGCAGCGGGGGCCCCGGGAATGAGCAGTTCTTC
size: NA; D: TRBD2; V: TRBV6-7; J: TRBJ2-7; CDR3: CASSYYGEKAGPPLRHEQYF; DNA: TGTGCCAGCAGTTACTACGGTGAAAAAGCGGGACCCCCCCTCCGCCACGAGCAGTACTTC
size: NA; D: TRBD1; V: TRBV7-9; J: TRBJ1-2; CDR3: CASSEDRRGYTF; DNA: TGTGCCAGCAGCGAGGACAGGCGTGGCTACACCTTC
size: once; D: TRBD1; V: TRBV9; J: TRBJ2-1; CDR3: CASSGTGPYNEQFF; DNA: TGTGCCAGTTCCGGGACAGGGCCCTACAATGAGCAGTTCTTC
size: NA; D: TRBD1; V: TRBV4-1; J: TRBJ2-7; CDR3: CASRLDRDGYEQYF; DNA: TGCGCCAGCAGGCTGGACAGGGATGGCTACGAGCAGTACTTC
size: NA; D: TRBD1; V: TRBV18; J: TRBJ2-7; CDR3: CASSPPAGGPYEQYF; DNA: TGTGCCAGCTCACCACCGGCAGGGGGCCCCTACGAGCAGTACTTC
size: NA; D: NA; V: TRBV5-6; J: TRBJ2-3; CDR3: CASSPPGGDTQYF; DNA: TGTGCCAGCAGCCCCCCCGGCGGAGATACGCAGTATTTT
size: NA; D: TRBD2; V: TRBV7-8; J: TRBJ2-3; CDR3: CASSLVDSGLTDTQYF; DNA: TGTGCCAGCAGCTTAGTGGATAGCGGGCTTACAGATACGCAGTATTTT
size: NA; D: NA; V: TRBV7-3; J: TRBJ2-1; CDR3: CASSLDISTYNEQFF; DNA: TGTGCCAGCAGCTTAGATATTAGCACCTACAATGAGCAGTTCTTC
size: NA; D: TRBD2; V: TRBV29-1; J: TRBJ2-2; CDR3: CSARRAGENTGELFF; DNA: TGCAGCGCCCGGCGGGCGGGGGAGAACACCGGGGAGCTGTTTTTT
size: NA; D: TRBD1; V: TRBV9; J: TRBJ2-3; CDR3: CASSPQGGQGDTQYF; DNA: TGTGCCAGCAGCCCCCAGGGGGGACAGGGAGATACGCAGTATTTT
size: NA; D: TRBD1; V: TRBV5-5; J: TRBJ1-5; CDR3: CASSGGNRGRSNQPQHF; DNA: TGTGCCAGCAGCGGGGGAAACAGGGGACGTAGCAATCAGCCCCAGCATTTT
size: once; D: TRBD1; V: TRBV27; J: TRBJ1-1; CDR3: CASTGTDRMNTEAFF; DNA: TGTGCCAGTACTGGTACGGACAGGATGAACACTGAAGCTTTCTTT
size: NA; D: NA; V: TRBV13; J: TRBJ2-7; CDR3: CASSLEGQGSSYEQYF; DNA: TGTGCCAGCAGCTTAGAGGGCCAGGGAAGCTCCTACGAGCAGTACTTC
size: NA; D: NA; V: TRBV11-2; J: TRBJ2-3; CDR3: CASSLEVGARDTQYF; DNA: TGTGCCAGCAGCTTAGAGGTAGGGGCTAGAGATACGCAGTATTTT
size: NA; D: TRBD1; V: TRBV6-5; J: TRBJ1-1; CDR3: CASHRVNRGRTEAFF; DNA: TGTGCCAGCCACAGAGTGAACAGGGGACGTACTGAAGCTTTCTTT
size: NA; D: TRBD1; V: TRBV29-1; J: TRBJ2-5; CDR3: CTGTGMETQYF; DNA: TGCACCGGGACAGGGATGGAGACCCAGTACTTC
size: NA; D: TRBD2; V: TRBV28; J: TRBJ2-7; CDR3: CASSNIPGLAGGSSYEQYF; DNA: TGTGCCAGCAGTAACATACCGGGACTAGCGGGGGGGAGCTCCTACGAGCAGTACTTC
size: NA; D: TRBD2; V: TRBV10-3; J: TRBJ2-3; CDR3: CAISESSGRIDTQYF; DNA: TGTGCCATCAGTGAGTCTAGCGGGAGGATAGATACGCAGTATTTT
size: NA; D: NA; V: TRBV27; J: TRBJ1-3; CDR3: CASSLSGTTSGNTIYF; DNA: TGTGCCAGCAGTTTATCGGGGACAACCTCTGGAAACACCATATATTTT
size: NA; D: TRBD2; V: TRBV10-3; J: TRBJ2-3; CDR3: CAISVLAGRVDTQYF; DNA: TGTGCCATCAGTGTACTAGCGGGACGGGTAGATACGCAGTATTTT
size: NA; D: TRBD2; V: TRBV10-3; J: TRBJ2-1; CDR3: CAISDPGLAGGFPYNEQFF; DNA: TGTGCCATCAGTGATCCGGGACTAGCGGGGGGGTTCCCCTACAATGAGCAGTTCTTC
size: few; D: NA; V: TRBV5-1; J: TRBJ2-5; CDR3: CASSLLTAQETQYF; DNA: TGCGCCAGCAGCTTGTTGACTGCCCAAGAGACCCAGTACTTC
size: NA; D: TRBD2; V: TRBV9; J: TRBJ2-1; CDR3: CASSVVSGGPQQFF; DNA: TGTGCCAGCAGCGTAGTGTCGGGAGGGCCCCAGCAGTTCTTC
size: NA; D: TRBD1; V: TRBV7-9; J: TRBJ2-2; CDR3: CASRPGQLNTGELFF; DNA: TGTGCCAGCAGGCCGGGACAGCTAAACACCGGGGAGCTGTTTTTT
size: NA; D: NA; V: TRBV14; J: TRBJ2-1; CDR3: CASSFGINHYNEQFF; DNA: TGTGCCAGCAGCTTCGGGATAAATCATTACAATGAGCAGTTCTTC